The clone carrying this T cell receptor beta chain was observed once. This sample is drawn from a study of blood T cell repertoires in COVID-19. Study overall: Collection of acute and convalescent COVID-19 samples took place in the United States, Italy and Spain.

After removal of 4 bases from V and 5 bases from J, the junction contained 10 bases not matched to a gene. Germline V CDR1 and CDR2: SGHRS, YFSETQ. This CDR3 comprises 16 residues. Sequenced by immunoSEQ multiplex PCR; TCRdb stores in-frame clones only, minus some. The sample holds nearly 350,000 clones, about 90% seen once. This rearrangement joins TRBV5-1 to TRBJ2-5, with 11 bases identical to TRBD2. The TCR sequence derives from a woman under 30 who had recovered from COVID-19. Source material: peripheral blood. CDR3 sequence (DNA): TGCGCCAGCAGCGACGGGACTAGCGGTTTCTTCGAGACCCAGTACTTC. This sequence encodes CASSDGTSGFFETQYF.